This T cell receptor (beta chain) came from a study of blood T cell repertoires in COVID-19. Original handling: Quantification of nucleated cells was approximated via reference gene primer amplification. The repertoire was sequenced with immunoSEQ multiplex PCR; TCRdb's copy has only in-frame clones and lacks some. Clone size and the V and J calls come from that table; the DNA yielded D and trimming. The repertoire has fewer than 60,000 clones, about 86% of them found once; the top ten carry around 7.1%. Per germline, CDR1 LNHDA and CDR2 SQIVND (reference sequence). The CDR3 has 12 residues. The V gene lost 4 bases and the J gene lost 3 bases, with 6 bases spanning the gap.

What was sequenced was peripheral blood. The sequence came from an older woman with COVID-19, enrolled during active disease. This chain uses TRBV19 with TRBJ1-2; D is ambiguous. The CDR3 DNA sequence: TGTGCCAGTAGTACGAGGGACTATGGCTACACCTTC. This gives the protein CASSTRDYGYTF.